This is a list of T cell receptor beta chains from one sample in a study of cytomegalovirus exposure and HLA in healthy donors. Repertoires were generated with immunoSEQ multiplex PCR, while TCRdb's copy carries only in-frame clones and drops some. Here the sample spans 50,000 to 65,000 clones, roughly 74% being singletons. Sequences were obtained from PBMCs. These receptors were collected from a woman aged 40 to 50 in good health and CMV-seropositive. The CDR3 runs from the conserved cysteine through the conserved F or W. The D gene is left open where the match is weak. Size is omitted from some rows. Given values are once, few, many or a class for expanded clones.

- | TRBJ1-3 | - | TRBV19 | TGTGCCAGTAGTATACCCAGGGCACACTCTGGAAACACCATATATTTT | CASSIPRAHSGNTIYF
- | TRBJ2-7 | - | TRBV6-1 | TGTGCCAGCAGTGAAGAGGGGATAAGAAGCTTGGGCGAGCAGTACTTC | CASSEEGIRSLGEQYF
- | TRBJ1-3 | - | TRBV5-6 | TGTGCCAGCAGCCCCGGCGGGCCCACCATATATTTT | CASSPGGPTIYF
TRBD2 | TRBJ2-3 | - | TRBV27 | TGTGCCAGCATTAGTCGGGGGGGGCCAGATACGCAGTATTTT | CASISRGGPDTQYF
- | TRBJ2-3 | - | TRBV2 | TGTGCCAGCAGTGAGGAGGGCGGTGAGGATACGCAGTATTTT | CASSEEGGEDTQYF
TRBD1 | TRBJ1-4 | few | TRBV19 | TGTGCCAGTAGTAAAGGGACAGAATGGGCGGATGAAAAACTGTTTTTT | CASSKGTEWADEKLFF
- | TRBJ2-1 | once | TRBV2 | TGTGCCAGCAAGGGCGAGGGTTCCTACAATGAGCAGTTCTTC | CASKGEGSYNEQFF
- | TRBJ2-2 | - | TRBV7-6 | TGTGCCAGCAGCTTAGCCAGGCATGGCACCGGGGAGCTGTTTTTT | CASSLARHGTGELFF
- | TRBJ2-1 | once | TRBV7-2 | TGTGCCAGCAGCTTAGAGGCAGGACTCAGCTCCTACAATGAGCAGTTCTTC | CASSLEAGLSSYNEQFF
- | TRBJ2-3 | - | TRBV10-3 | TGTGCCATCAGGGGAGGGGGGGTCGCAGATACGCAGTATTTT | CAIRGGGVADTQYF
- | TRBJ1-3 | - | TRBV11-2 | TGTGCCAGCAGCCCAGGGGCTCAGCTCTCTGGAAACACCATATATTTT | CASSPGAQLSGNTIYF
TRBD2 | TRBJ2-7 | many | TRBV6-1 | TGTGCCAGCCGACTAGCGTTCTACGAGCAGTACTTC | CASRLAFYEQYF
- | TRBJ2-7 | - | TRBV10-2 | TGCGCCAGCAGTTCCGCAGGGGACGAGCAGTACTTC | CASSSAGDEQYF
- | TRBJ1-1 | - | TRBV10-3 | TGTGCCATCAGTGCCGACACCTTTAACACTGAAGCTTTCTTT | CAISADTFNTEAFF
- | TRBJ2-7 | - | TRBV7-8 | TGTGCCAGCAGCTTCCGTGGGGGACCCCGGGAGCTCGAGCAGTACTTC | CASSFRGGPRELEQYF
TRBD1 | TRBJ2-7 | - | TRBV6-1 | TGTGCCAGCACAATGGACAGGCTGAGCTCCTACGAGCAGTACTTC | CASTMDRLSSYEQYF
- | TRBJ2-3 | - | TRBV29-1 | TGCAGCGTTGGAGCGGCCTCTAGCACAGATACGCAGTATTTT | CSVGAASSTDTQYF
TRBD1 | TRBJ2-7 | - | TRBV7-8 | TGTGCCAGCAGCAAAGAGGGATCAGGGGGCGTCTACGAGCAGTACTTC | CASSKEGSGGVYEQYF
- | TRBJ2-7 | - | TRBV30 | TGTGCCTGGAGTGAAACATCCATCTACGAGCAGTACTTC | CAWSETSIYEQYF
TRBD1 | TRBJ1-2 | - | TRBV10-3 | TGTGCCATCAGTACGACAGGGAAAAACTATGGCTACACCTTC | CAISTTGKNYGYTF
- | TRBJ1-1 | - | TRBV27 | TGTGCCAGCAGTATGGTCCCGGGAACTGGGGAAGCTTTCTTT | CASSMVPGTGEAFF
TRBD1 | TRBJ2-7 | - | TRBV6-1 | TGTGCCGGGGACCATGGACAGGGGACCTCCGAGCAGTACTTC | CAGDHGQGTSEQYF
TRBD2 | TRBJ2-1 | few | TRBV9 | TGTGCCAGCAGCGGAAGCGCGGGGGGGGATTACAATGAGCAGTTCTTC | CASSGSAGGDYNEQFF
TRBD1 | TRBJ2-2 | - | TRBV7-6 | TGTGCCAGCAGCTTAGCCATCGGGCGACAGGGTTACACCGGGGAGCTGTTTTTT | CASSLAIGRQGYTGELFF
- | TRBJ1-1 | - | TRBV6-1 | TGTGCCAGCAGTGAAGCGAGGAGACTCACTGAAGCTTTCTTT | CASSEARRLTEAFF
- | TRBJ1-2 | - | TRBV30 | TGTGCCTGGGCTGGCCTCGGGGGCTACACCTTC | CAWAGLGGYTF
- | TRBJ1-3 | - | TRBV7-9 | TGTGCCAGCGCCCTACAGGGAACTGGAAACACCATATATTTT | CASALQGTGNTIYF
- | TRBJ2-3 | once | TRBV10-1 | TGCGCCAGCGGCGGGGCAGATACGCAGTATTTT | CASGGADTQYF
- | TRBJ1-5 | few | TRBV6-5 | TGTGCCAGCAGTTACTCACCCCTAGGTCGCAATCAGCCCCAGCATTTT | CASSYSPLGRNQPQHF
- | TRBJ1-2 | - | TRBV6-1 | TGTGCCAGCAGTGAACCGATGGCGTTTGGAGGCTATGGCTACACCTTC | CASSEPMAFGGYGYTF
TRBD1 | TRBJ2-7 | - | TRBV4-1 | TGCGCCAGCAGCCAAGCCGGGACAGGCCCCTACGAGCAGTACTTC | CASSQAGTGPYEQYF
TRBD1 | TRBJ2-7 | few | TRBV5-1 | TGCGCCAGCAGCTTGGCCGTGGGGACAGGGGGTTTGAACGAGCAGTACTTC | CASSLAVGTGGLNEQYF
TRBD1 | TRBJ2-5 | few | TRBV5-1 | TGCGCCAGCAGCTTGTATAGGACAGGGGAGACCCAGTACTTC | CASSLYRTGETQYF
- | TRBJ2-1 | - | TRBV21-1 | TGTGCCAGCAGCAAAGTTCCCTCAGTCGGAGCGGGGGGCCTCAATGAGCAGTTCTTC | CASSKVPSVGAGGLNEQFF
- | TRBJ1-1 | - | TRBV5-4 | TGTGCCAGCAGCTCTGCAGGCAACACTGAAGCTTTCTTT | CASSSAGNTEAFF
- | TRBJ1-2 | once | TRBV27 | TGTGCCAGCAGTTCGACAGATTCCTATGGCTACACCTTC | CASSSTDSYGYTF
TRBD1 | TRBJ1-5 | - | TRBV10-3 | TGTGCCATCAGTACCGATAGAGGGACAGGGAGCAATCAGCCCCAGCATTTT | CAISTDRGTGSNQPQHF
TRBD2 | TRBJ2-1 | - | TRBV25-1 | TGTGCCAGCAGTGGCGGGGGTGAGCAGTTCTTC | CASSGGGEQFF
TRBD2 | TRBJ2-3 | - | TRBV7-3 | TGTGCCAGCAAACAGGTTATATCTAGCGGGGGTGCAGATACGCAGTATTTT | CASKQVISSGGADTQYF
TRBD1 | TRBJ1-2 | - | TRBV29-1 | TGCAGCGTTGAAGGGACAGGAGGCTACACCTTC | CSVEGTGGYTF
- | TRBJ1-2 | - | TRBV27 | TGTGCCAGCAGTTTTTCGGGGTTGGGTGGCTACACCTTC | CASSFSGLGGYTF
TRBD1 | TRBJ2-4 | - | TRBV7-9 | TGTGCCAGCAGCTTAGGGGACAGGGTGGACAAAAACATTCAGTACTTC | CASSLGDRVDKNIQYF
- | TRBJ1-4 | - | TRBV7-8 | TGTGCCAGCAGCTTGGTCGGTGAAAAACTGTTTTTT | CASSLVGEKLFF
- | TRBJ2-3 | - | TRBV29-1 | TGCAGCGTTTTGGGGAGGCCCGCTACGCAGTATTTT | CSVLGRPATQYF
TRBD2 | TRBJ2-7 | - | TRBV11-2 | TGTGCCAGCACCACTTACAGTAGCGGGGGATACTACGAGCAGTACTTC | CASTTYSSGGYYEQYF
- | TRBJ1-1 | once | TRBV7-9 | TGTTCCAGCAGCTTGTTCCCGGGGAGGACTCGGATGAACACTGAAGCTTTCTTT | CSSSLFPGRTRMNTEAFF
- | TRBJ2-7 | - | TRBV30 | TGTGCCTGGAGTGTAAGCCTGAACTACGAGCAGTACTTC | CAWSVSLNYEQYF
- | TRBJ2-7 | - | TRBV7-2 | TGTGCCAGCAGCTTGCAAGGCGGGACAGACGAGCAGTACTTC | CASSLQGGTDEQYF